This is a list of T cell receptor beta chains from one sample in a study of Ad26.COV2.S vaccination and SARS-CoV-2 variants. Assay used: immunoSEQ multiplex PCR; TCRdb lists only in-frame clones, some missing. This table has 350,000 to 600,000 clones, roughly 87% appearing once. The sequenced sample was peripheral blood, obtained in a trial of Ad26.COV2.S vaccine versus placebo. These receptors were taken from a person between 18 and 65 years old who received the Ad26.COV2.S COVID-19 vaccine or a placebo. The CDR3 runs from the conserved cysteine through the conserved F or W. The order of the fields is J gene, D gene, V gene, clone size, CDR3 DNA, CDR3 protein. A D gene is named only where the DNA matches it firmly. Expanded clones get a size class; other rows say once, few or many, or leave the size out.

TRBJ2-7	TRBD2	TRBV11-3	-	TGTGCCAGCAGCACTAGCGAATCCTACGAGCAGTACTTC	CASSTSESYEQYF
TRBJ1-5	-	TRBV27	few	TGTGCCAGCAGTTTCAGGGAAAATCAGCCCCAGCATTTT	CASSFRENQPQHF
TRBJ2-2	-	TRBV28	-	TGTGCCAGCAGTTTATGGGTTGGGGTTCACGGGGAGCTGTTTTTT	CASSLWVGVHGELFF
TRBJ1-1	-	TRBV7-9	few	TGTGCCAGTAGCTTAGGGTTCGGGGCCCACACTGAAGCTTTCTTT	CASSLGFGAHTEAFF
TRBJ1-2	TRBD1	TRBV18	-	TGTGCCAGCTCACCCCAGGGGGCAACCTTTAACACCTTC	CASSPQGATFNTF
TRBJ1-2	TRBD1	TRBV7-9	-	TGTGCCAGCAGCTACCCGGGACAGGGTAATGGCTACACCTTC	CASSYPGQGNGYTF
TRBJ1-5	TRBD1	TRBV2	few	TGTGCCAGTGGACAGGGAGGGTATCAGCCCCAGCATTTT	CASGQGGYQPQHF
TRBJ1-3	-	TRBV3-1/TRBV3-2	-	TGTGCCAGCGCGCCTCCGTCCCGCTCTGGAAACACCATATATTTT	CASAPPSRSGNTIYF
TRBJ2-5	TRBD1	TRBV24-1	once	TGTGCCACCAACATCGACAGGGTGGATGGTCGGGTGGGGGAGACCCAGTACTTC	CATNIDRVDGRVGETQYF
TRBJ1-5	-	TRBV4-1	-	TGCGCCAGCAGCCAAAAAATCGGGACCCCTAGCAATCAGCCCCAGCATTTT	CASSQKIGTPSNQPQHF